One T cell receptor beta chain is described in this entry. The entry originates in a study of blood T cell repertoires in COVID-19. Assay used: immunoSEQ multiplex PCR; TCRdb lists only in-frame clones, some missing. The table shows roughly 440,000 clones, with about 91% occurring only once. Followed over time, Seattle patients had been enrolled while infection was active. The germline V gene encodes CDR1 SGDLS and CDR2 YYNGEE. The CDR3 contains 16 residues. Trimming removed 0 bases from V and 6 bases from J; junction bases left unmatched: 10. The V gene is TRBV9, the J gene TRBJ1-2; the match to TRBD1 covers 8 bases. The sequence was collected from a woman aged 45-59 years with COVID-19, enrolled during active disease. Input material: peripheral blood. This CDR3 is CASSVGGTGRFNGYTF. CDR3 nucleotide sequence: TGTGCCAGCAGCGTAGGGGGGACAGGCCGCTTCAATGGCTACACCTTC. Drawing the rest from reference TRBV9 and TRBJ1-2, the complete variable domain is DSGVTQTPKHLITATGQRVTLRCSPRSGDLSVYWYQQSLDQGLQFLIQYYNGEERAKGNILERFSAQQFPDLHSELNLSSLELGDSALYFCASSVGGTGRFNGYTFGSGTRLTVV.